The 15 T cell receptor beta chains reported below all come from one sample, sequenced in a study of human T cells and chemical hapten exposure. TCRdb ran MiXCR on the RACE reads and lists one entry per CDR3 protein. The sample lists 25,000 to 35,000 distinct CDR3 sequences; 4.5% to 7.5% were seen once. As to time point: patch test 3, about 24 weeks after DPC sensitization. Documented treatment: therapeutic diphenylcyclopropenone sensitization with weekly scalp DPC. Sequences were derived from whole blood, sampled in connection with sensitization to the hapten diphenylcyclopropenone (DPC). The origin of the receptors is a man aged 30-40 years with alopecia areata. Some clones in this sample may be carry-over from other donors' samples.

This clonotype was found many times. J is TRBJ2-5 and V is TRBV29-1; D perhaps matches TRBD2 (5 bases). V was cut by 6 bases and J by 0 bases, with 11 bases left in between. The CDR3 contains 13 residues. The germline V gene encodes CDR1 SQVTM and CDR2 ANQGSEA. As DNA, the CDR3 is TGCAGCGTCCTCCGAGGGCACCAAGAGACCCAGTACTTC. This sequence encodes CSVLRGHQETQYF.

This clonotype was detected many times. J is TRBJ2-7 and V is TRBV30; 11 bases are shared with TRBD1. Germline values: CDR1 GTSNPN, CDR2 SVGIG (reference sequence). The CDR3 totals 14 residues. The V gene end was trimmed by 3 bases and the J gene end by 4 bases; junction bases not matched to a gene: 5. CDR3 DNA sequence: TGTGCCTGGAGCACCGGGACAGGGGGATACGAGCAGTACTTC. This gives the protein CAWSTGTGGYEQYF.

This clonotype was seen ten or more times. The CDR3 loop is CASSRGAGEQFF. For the CDR3, the DNA is TGCGCCAGCAGCCGGGGTGCGGGGGAGCAGTTCTTC. The V and J genes are TRBV4-3 and TRBJ2-1, with a weak D call TRBD2 (6 bases). V lost 4 bases and J 10 bases, leaving 11 bases between the germline ends. The germline CDR1 and CDR2 sequences are LGHNA and YSLEER. The CDR3 covers 12 residues.

Ten or more counts support this clonotype. The rearrangement joins TRBV12-3 or TRBV12-4 to TRBJ1-5, with a tentative D call TRBD1 (5 bases). This CDR3 comprises 12 residues. V lost 7 bases and J lost 7, with 11 bases in between. The CDR3 DNA reads as TGTGCCAGCACCTCTGACAGACAGCCCCAGCATTTT. Its protein product is CASTSDRQPQHF.

This clonotype showed up many times. This chain joins TRBV14 and TRBJ2-2; TRBD2 aligns across 10 bases. Losses at the gene ends were 4 bases for V and 2 bases for J; bases not matched to a gene: 4. This CDR3 has 16 residues. The germline gives CDR1 SGHDN, CDR2 FVKESK. The CDR3 sequence: CASSLRTSGNTGELFF. The DNA for the CDR3 is TGTGCCAGCAGCCTCCGGACTAGCGGTAACACCGGGGAGCTGTTTTTT.

At least ten counts were recorded for this clonotype. This chain joins TRBV12-3 or TRBV12-4 and TRBJ2-5; TRBD1 matches 10 bases. V lost 5 bases to trimming and J lost 4 bases; unmatched junction nucleotides: 13. The CDR3 length is 17 residues. As DNA, the CDR3 is TGTGCCAGCAGTCACACCCGGACAGGGGGTGTGGGAGAGACCCAGTACTTC. It encodes CASSHTRTGGVGETQYF.

This clonotype has ten or more counts. The chain recombines TRBV25-1 with TRBJ2-5, with a possible D match to TRBD1 (6 bases). The V gene's germline CDR1 is MGHDK and CDR2 SYGVNS. This CDR3 has 14 amino acids. The ends were cut back, 2 bases at V and 1 base at J, with 8 bases in the middle. The CDR3 reads CASSERGSQETQYF. Here the CDR3 DNA reads TGTGCCAGCAGTGAAAGGGGGAGCCAAGAGACCCAGTACTTC.

This clonotype was observed at least ten times. This chain links TRBV20-1 with TRBJ2-7, with 9 bases matching TRBD1. V was pared by 1 base and J by 7 bases, with 8 bases of the junction left unmatched. Looked up from germline, CDR1 is DFQATT and CDR2 is SNEGSKA (reference sequence). This CDR3 spans 14 amino acids. The CDR3 sequence: CSARVGTGLGEQYF. CDR3 coding DNA: TGCAGTGCTAGAGTGGGGACAGGGCTTGGGGAGCAGTACTTC.

This clonotype was observed many times. This rearrangement joins TRBV24-1 to TRBJ2-3; D unclear. Looked up from germline, CDR1 is KGHDR and CDR2 is SFDVKD. The germline V and J ends were trimmed by 5 bases and 5 bases, with 13 bases remaining between them. The length of the CDR3 is 14 residues. The CDR3 reads CATSVGNQVDTQYF. The CDR3 DNA reads as TGTGCCACCAGTGTAGGGAACCAAGTAGATACGCAGTATTTT.

This clonotype was recorded many times. V usage is TRBV6-5 and J usage is TRBJ2-3; 7 bases are shared with TRBD1. This CDR3 spans 17 amino acids. The germline V gene encodes CDR1 MNHEY and CDR2 SVGAGI. V lost 3 bases to trimming and J lost 0 bases; unmatched junction nucleotides: 9. The CDR3 sequence is CASSYSNRGASTDTQYF. In DNA, the CDR3 is TGTGCCAGCAGTTATTCTAACAGGGGCGCCAGCACAGATACGCAGTATTTT.

Many counts were recorded for this clonotype. The genes are TRBV19 and TRBJ2-6, with D unresolved. The V end lost 3 bases, the J end lost 4 bases, and 22 bases lay between the germline ends. Germline CDR1 LNHDA, CDR2 SQIVND (reference sequence). There are 19 residues in the CDR3. In DNA form, the CDR3 reads TGTGCCAGTAGTATTTTGTCCACCGCTGGGGTGATCGGGGCCAACGTCCTGACTTTC. This encodes CASSILSTAGVIGANVLTF.

This chain joins TRBV7-2 and TRBJ1-6; D unresolved. Deletions cut 5 bases from V and 11 bases from J, with 19 bases between. This CDR3 is built from 15 residues. Germline CDR1 is SGHTA and CDR2 is FQGNSA. CDR3 region: CASSPLRERGTPLHF. As DNA, the CDR3 is TGTGCCAGCAGCCCACTCCGGGAGCGAGGGACACCCCTCCACTTT.

This clonotype was detected ten times or more. The rearrangement uses TRBV6-2 or TRBV6-3 and TRBJ2-1; D is uncertain. V was clipped by 5 bases and J by 2 bases, with 7 bases between them. The CDR3 sequence is 13 residues long. CDR1 is MNHEY, CDR2 SVGEGT, per germline. CDR3 coding DNA: TGTGCCAGCAGTCCCGTCCCCTACAATGAGCAGTTCTTC. Amino acid sequence: CASSPVPYNEQFF.

This clonotype has ten or more counts. The chain couples TRBV7-8 to TRBJ1-1; possible D gene TRBD1, 5 bases. Trimming cost V 6 bases and J 5 bases, with 10 bases left between them. Germline V CDR1 and CDR2: SGHVS, FQNEAQ. The CDR3 runs to 12 residues. DNA of the CDR3: TGTGCCAGCAGTCATACAGGTACTGAAGCTTTCTTT. It specifies CASSHTGTEAFF.

In this sample, this clonotype turned up many times. The chain has TRBV3-1 and TRBJ1-5; a weak D match, TRBD1 (5 bases). Germline V gives CDR1 LGHDT, CDR2 YNNKEL (reference sequence). CDR3 length equals 14 residues. Trimming took off 1 base at V and 6 bases at J, with 10 bases between the two ends. The CDR3: CASSQGRDGQPQHF. The CDR3 coding sequence is TGTGCCAGCAGCCAAGGCAGGGATGGTCAGCCCCAGCATTTT. The full variable domain, in which reference TRBV3-1 and TRBJ1-5 provide the parts outside the CDR3, is DTAVSQTPKYLVTQMGNDKSIKCEQNLGHDTMYWYKQDSKKFLKIMFSYNNKELIINETVPNRFSPKSPDKAHLNLHINSLELGDSAVYFCASSQGRDGQPQHFGDGTRLSIL.